This T cell receptor beta chain derives from a study of blood T cell repertoires in COVID-19 (dated by TCRdb to the early 2020s). The study in broad terms: The collaborator samples originated in the United States, Italy and Spain and spanned the acute and convalescent phases of COVID-19. Samples were obtained from the ongoing ImmuneRACE study (first 160 participants) and from some 1,200 subjects provided by 6 global collaborators. The material from the prospective study consisted of cDNA or gDNA derived from T cells, B-cell-depleted T cells, or PBMCs. Where available, HLA class I and class II types were obtained from metadata supplied by the sample provider rather than from assay-based typing. The dataset comprised deeply sampled blood TCRbeta repertoires from subjects exposed to, actively infected with, or recovered from COVID-19. A de-identified subject ID, COVID-19 status, age in years and sex were almost always included in the sample metadata. The repertoires were made available in a free public database intended to serve as a resource for research on the immune response to SARS-CoV-2. The full study reports these points: Clinical and demographic metadata were provided uncurated, with the amount varying by source and participant.

The collaborating institutions used their own protocols to collect whole blood in K2EDTA tubes. Collaborator samples were shipped for TCRbeta analysis as frozen whole blood, isolated PBMCs, or DNA extracted from either sample type. As regards this clone: This receptor's antigen is unknown. Base qualities are not at hand, and no much larger clone is one base apart.

Taken from the germline V gene, the CDR1 and CDR2 loops are MDHEN and SYDVKM. The CDR3 starts with the cysteine, ends with the phenylalanine, and has 14 residues. The read is trimmed to its CDR3 DNA, 42 bases read in frame from base 1. The junction shows trimming of 7 bases on V and 7 bases on J, and the gene matches do not reach 13 bases of it. TCRbeta CDR3 regions were amplified from genomic DNA by means of the immunoSEQ Assay, a bias-controlled multiplex PCR. The paper's data handling went like this. Nucleated cell counts per sample were estimated from amplification of reference gene primers within the assay. Sequence reads were collapsed and filtered to measure the absolute abundance of every unique TCRbeta CDR3 rearrangement. For each sample, productive Simpson clonality was calculated by taking the square root of Simpson's diversity index across productive rearrangements. TCRdb limited this immuneACCESS table to in-frame rearrangements with V and J called. A share of clones is missing; checked studies link under half to unresolved V genes, and the rest is unexplained. The V and J calls and clone size were taken over from that table, and D and trimming were inferred from the DNA. The sample table contains 450,000 to 500,000 clones; only one count was recorded for roughly 88% of them. Approximately 3% of the sample is taken by the ten largest.

This receptor was taken from a human donor in a cohort sampled during active COVID-19. The V and J segments used are TRBV28 and TRBJ2-7, with 7 central nucleotides matching TRBD2. Material: peripheral blood. CDR3 loop: CASTPQTSRLEQYF. The sequenced DNA is TGTGCCAGCACCCCGCAGACTAGCCGTTTAGAGCAGTACTTC.